Described below is a single T cell receptor beta chain sequence and its context. The sample comes from a study of human T cells and chemical hapten exposure. About the research overall: Once 0.01% DPC had been applied to the upper back by patch test, readings were taken at 6 days.

The CDR3 has 13 amino acids. Germline CDR1 reads KGHSH; CDR2 reads LQKENI. Unmatched junction bases numbered 4, after V lost 3 bases and J lost 10 bases. Time point defined: patch test 2, 6 weeks after DPC sensitization. The treatment is: therapeutic diphenylcyclopropenone sensitization with weekly scalp DPC. Total RNA was isolated from whole blood that had not been fractionated. From the RACE reads, TCRdb called clonotypes with MiXCR, one entry per CDR3 protein. This sample has about 82,000 distinct CDR3 sequences, with approximately 6.6% found just once. This chain uses TRBV18 with TRBJ2-1; 9 positions match TRBD1. The clonotype originates from a woman aged 25 to 39 with alopecia areata. Some clones in this sample may be carry-over from other donors' samples. The sample in question was whole blood, obtained in connection with sensitization to the hapten diphenylcyclopropenone (DPC). In DNA, the CDR3 is TGTGCCAGCTCACCGGACAGGGGATGGGAGCAGTTCTTC. Translated: CASSPDRGWEQFF.